What follows are 26 T cell receptor beta chains derived from one specimen sequenced in a study of CD8+ T cells in alopecia areata listed by TCRdb under 2018. Libraries were prepared through the immunoSEQ multiplex PCR assay. RNA was extracted from all samples and reverse transcribed into cDNA as template for TCR sequencing. TCRdb mirrors the immuneACCESS table, restricted to in-frame sequences. Some clones are absent from its copies; in checked studies, under half trace to an unresolved V gene, and the reason for the others is unknown. The sample table records 200,000 or so clones; roughly 60% of these occur just once. About 5.1% of the sample rests with the top ten. Reading the label with the study, this specimen's time point is: 24 weeks on oral tofacitinib. According to the study, the label for this sample's treatment or condition signals: oral pan-JAK inhibitor, 5-10 mg twice daily. The material was CD4+ T cells sorted from blood, obtained at week 24, from a patient treated with tofacitinib. The receptors here all came from a human donor with alopecia areata.

The CDR3 nucleotides are TGTGCCAGCAGCTGGGTTTGGTCGGCTAGCGGGCAAGAGACCCAGTACTTC. Translating it yields CASSWVWSASGQETQYF. This rearrangement joins TRBV5-5 to TRBJ2-5, with 8 bases aligning to TRBD2. V gave up 3 bases and J gave up 2 bases; unmatched junction bases: 12. This CDR3 comprises 17 residues. CDR1 SGHKS and CDR2 YYEKEE come from the germline V gene (reference sequence).

This chain joins TRBV27 and TRBJ2-7; D is unclear. V lost 6 bases to trimming and J lost 2 bases, with 17 bases between them. The CDR3 covers 15 residues. CDR1 and CDR2 from the germline V gene are MNHEY and SMNVEV (reference sequence). CDR3 sequence: CASSIAPGETYEQYF. The CDR3 nucleotides are TGTGCCAGCAGCATAGCCCCAGGCGAAACCTACGAGCAGTACTTC.

This clone turned up a few times. The J gene is TRBJ2-1, the V gene TRBV28, with TRBD2 matching 8 bases. V dropped 6 bases and J dropped 2; count of bases not matched to a gene: 6. Germline V gene sequence: CDR1 MDHEN, CDR2 SYDVKM. CDR3 length: 15 residues. CDR3 nucleotides: TGTGCCAGCAGCCGCAGAGCGGGAGCCTACAATGAGCAGTTCTTC. The encoded protein is CASSRRAGAYNEQFF.

The rearrangement joins TRBV29-1 to TRBJ2-5; 9 nucleotides match TRBD1. The CDR3 is 14 residues long. Germline lookup yields CDR1 SQVTM and CDR2 ANQGSEA. V dropped 3 bases and J dropped 5; count of bases not matched to a gene: 7. CDR3 protein: CSVEVGQGGETQYF. CDR3 in DNA: TGCAGCGTTGAGGTGGGACAGGGAGGGGAGACCCAGTACTTC.

This clone was picked up a small number of times. The sample contains more than one DNA sequence encoding this CDR3. This chain joins TRBV9 and TRBJ2-5; D is uncertain. This CDR3 spans 12 amino acids. Germline CDR1 is SGDLS and CDR2 is YYNGEE. V was pared by 0 bases and J by 4 bases, with 4 bases between. CDR3 bases: TGTGCCAGCAGCGTAGAGGGAGAGACCCAGTACTTC. It codes for CASSVEGETQYF.

About this clone itself: An end of the junction differs from the germline gene, which may be a read error. CDR3 sequence reads: CASSTLGTAYEQYF. CDR3 DNA sequence: TGTGCCAGCAGCACCCTCGGGACAGCCTACGAGCAGTACTTC. The V gene is TRBV5-1, the J gene TRBJ2-7; 7 bases line up with TRBD1. The CDR3 runs to 14 residues. Germline loops: CDR1 SGHRS, CDR2 YFSETQ. The full variable domain, completed using reference TRBV5-1 and TRBJ2-7, is KAGVTQTPRYLIKTRGQQVTLSCSPISGHRSVSWYQQTPGQGLQFLFEYFSETQRNKGNFPGRFSGRQFSNSRSEMNVSTLELGDSALYLCASSTLGTAYEQYFGPGTRLTVT.

This clone was found a few times. The rearrangement links TRBV5-1 to TRBJ2-7; a weak D match, TRBD2 (5 bases). V was clipped by 2 bases and J by 6 bases, with 18 bases between them. The CDR3 extends over 15 amino acids. The germline CDR1 and CDR2 sequences are SGHRS and YFSETQ. CDR3 sequence reads: CASSFLSGPAGEQYF. CDR3 coding DNA: TGCGCCAGCAGCTTCCTGTCGGGCCCGGCGGGCGAGCAGTACTTC.

The rearrangement joins TRBV6-1 to TRBJ2-5; D is possibly TRBD2 (5 bases). CDR1 is MNHNS and CDR2 is SASEGT in the germline V gene. The V gene lost 1 base and the J gene lost 5 bases, with 5 bases spanning the gap. This CDR3 region has 12 residues. This CDR3 reads CASSEVAETQYF. The CDR3 nucleotides are TGTGCCAGCAGTGAAGTAGCGGAGACCCAGTACTTC.

As regards this clone: Distinct nucleotide sequences in the sample also encode this CDR3. CDR3 coding DNA: TGTGCCAGCAATGGGGACCAAGAGACCCAGTACTTC. Its protein product is CASNGDQETQYF. The V gene is TRBV2, the J gene TRBJ2-5, with D uncertain. Germline CDR1 is SNHLY and CDR2 is FYNNEI. Trimming removed 7 bases from V and 0 bases from J, with 6 bases in between. CDR3 length equals 12 residues.

This chain uses TRBV29-1 with TRBJ1-1; D is uncertain. The CDR3 totals 12 residues. Germline loops: CDR1 SQVTM, CDR2 ANQGSEA. Trimming removed 0 bases at V and 7 bases at J, with 9 bases between. CDR3 bases: TGCAGCGTTGAAGATGGCGGCGGTGAAGCTTTCTTT. Amino acid sequence: CSVEDGGGEAFF.

This clone was seen only a few times. The chain recombines TRBV18 with TRBJ1-4; D remains unclear. This CDR3 is 13 amino acids long. Germline values: CDR1 KGHSH, CDR2 LQKENI. The V end was cut by 2 bases, the J end by 16 bases, with 17 bases between. CDR3 coding DNA: TGTGCCAGCTCACCATCCCCACGACCACTCGGGTTTTTT. Translated: CASSPSPRPLGFF.

V and J are TRBV7-9 and TRBJ2-6; D tentatively fits TRBD1 or TRBD2 (5 bases each). This CDR3 has 15 amino acids. Germline V gives CDR1 SEHNR, CDR2 FQNEAQ (reference sequence). With 3 bases removed from V and 2 bases from J, the gap between germline ends came to 8 bases. Here the CDR3 reads CASSFWGTGANVLTF. DNA of the CDR3: TGTGCCAGCAGCTTTTGGGGGACTGGGGCCAACGTCCTGACTTTC.

In DNA, the CDR3 is TGTGCCAGCAGTTTATCGCGTCCTAGCACAGATACGCAGTATTTT. Protein sequence: CASSLSRPSTDTQYF. The rearrangement links TRBV28 to TRBJ2-3; no firm D call. Germline CDR1 MDHEN, CDR2 SYDVKM. The length of the CDR3 is 15 residues. V dropped 1 base and J dropped 0 bases, with 8 bases sitting between them.

The chain is built from TRBV7-9 and TRBJ2-6; possibly TRBD1 for D (5 bases). Germline V gives CDR1 SEHNR, CDR2 FQNEAQ (reference sequence). Trimming left V 4 bases short and J 0 bases short, with 10 bases between. This CDR3 contains 16 residues. CDR3 coding DNA: TGTGCCAGCAGCTCGCCAGGGTACTCTGGGGCCAACGTCCTGACTTTC. It is translated as CASSSPGYSGANVLTF.

The J gene is TRBJ2-4, the V gene TRBV7-8; 7 nucleotides match TRBD1. The CDR3 length is 15 residues. V was pared by 1 base and J by 6 bases, with 6 bases of the junction left unmatched. The germline V gene encodes CDR1 SGHVS and CDR2 FQNEAQ. CDR3 in DNA: TGTGCCAGCAGCTTAGTGACAGGGCCGGGAAACATTCAGTACTTC. This codes for CASSLVTGPGNIQYF.

The V call is TRBV7-2, the J call TRBJ2-3; the D gene is possibly TRBD1 (5 bases). Germline CDR1 is SGHTA and CDR2 is FQGNSA. Trimming cost V 2 bases and J 2 bases, with 11 bases left between them. The length of the CDR3 is 15 residues. The CDR3 reads CASSLFSGPTDTQYF. DNA for the CDR3: TGTGCCAGCAGCTTATTTTCAGGGCCCACAGATACGCAGTATTTT.

This clone occurred once. This chain connects TRBV5-4 to TRBJ2-5, with TRBD2 as a possible D gene (5 bases). The CDR3 covers 14 residues. CDR1 and CDR2 from the germline V gene are SGHNT and YYREEE (reference sequence). V gave up 4 bases and J gave up 2 bases, with 12 bases separating them. CDR3 DNA sequence: TGTGCCAGCAGCGGCCGGCGAGGGCAAGAGACCCAGTACTTC. Residues: CASSGRRGQETQYF.

The J gene is TRBJ1-5, the V gene TRBV15, with D uncertain. Germline CDR1 is LNHNV and CDR2 is YYDKDF (reference sequence). The CDR3 contains 14 residues. Trimming removed 1 base from V and 1 base from J, with 5 bases in between. CDR3 region: CATSRGGSNQPQHF. In nucleotides, the CDR3 is TGTGCCACCAGCAGAGGAGGGAGCAATCAGCCCCAGCATTTT.

The V call is TRBV18, the J call TRBJ2-1; 8 positions agree with TRBD2. V was pared by 4 bases and J by 5 bases, with 4 bases of the junction left unmatched. This CDR3 comprises 14 residues. The germline CDR1 and CDR2 sequences are KGHSH and LQKENI. The CDR3 DNA is TGTGCCAGCTCACGGGCGGGAGGTGACAATGAGCAGTTCTTC. This translates into CASSRAGGDNEQFF.

This rearrangement joins TRBV25-1 to TRBJ1-2, with D unresolved. The V gene's germline CDR1 is MGHDK and CDR2 SYGVNS. V shed 1 base and J shed 7 bases, with 10 bases lying between them. The CDR3 runs 13 residues. CDR3 sequence reads: CASSELGDAGYTF. In DNA form, the CDR3 reads TGTGCCAGCAGTGAATTGGGTGATGCTGGCTACACCTTC.

This CDR3 is CSARETGPQYF. The CDR3 DNA is TGCAGTGCTAGAGAGACAGGGCCGCAGTATTTT. The V gene is TRBV20-1, the J gene TRBJ2-3; 7 nucleotides align to TRBD1. Germline V CDR1 and CDR2: DFQATT, SNEGSKA (reference sequence). The CDR3 runs 11 residues. Trimming took 0 bases from V and 10 from J; bases not matched to a gene: 1.

The chain is built from TRBV5-4 and TRBJ2-7; a weak D match, TRBD2 (7 bases). The CDR3 consists of 16 residues. CDR1 is SGHNT and CDR2 is YYREEE in the germline V gene (reference sequence). Trimming removed 4 bases at V and 5 bases at J, with 22 bases between. The CDR3 coding sequence is TGTGCCAGCAGCCGGGAGTCGGGGGGCGGTTTCCACGAGCAGTACTTC. It encodes CASSRESGGGFHEQYF.

The chain employs TRBV7-2 and TRBJ1-3; D uncertain. Germline CDR1 SGHTA, CDR2 FQGNSA. The CDR3 loop spans 15 amino acids. V was cut by 1 base and J by 0 bases, with 7 bases left in between. CDR3 nucleotides: TGTGCCAGCAGCTTAGAGGTTCACTCTGGAAACACCATATATTTT. This encodes CASSLEVHSGNTIYF.

This clone appeared a few times. The chain carries TRBV28 and TRBJ2-7; possible D gene TRBD2, 6 bases. V lost 5 bases, J lost 5 bases, and 13 bases lay in between. There are 13 residues in the CDR3. Germline V gene data show CDR1 as MDHEN and CDR2 as SYDVKM. The CDR3 protein is CASSAGSWDEQYF. The CDR3 region has the DNA TGTGCCAGCAGTGCGGGAAGTTGGGACGAGCAGTACTTC. Variable domain in full (rest from reference TRBV28 and TRBJ2-7): DVKVTQSSRYLVKRTGEKVFLECVQDMDHENMFWYRQDPGLGLRLIYFSYDVKMKEKGDIPEGYSVSREKKERFSLILESASTNQTSMYLCASSAGSWDEQYFGPGTRLTVT.

The V gene is TRBV7-9, the J gene TRBJ2-5; no reliable D call. Between the trimmed V and J ends, which lost 4 bases and 1 base, there was a span of 7 bases. The CDR3 is 13 amino acids. Germline V gene sequence: CDR1 SEHNR, CDR2 FQNEAQ (reference sequence). In DNA form, the CDR3 reads TGTGCCAGCAGCTCCGACGGCCAAGAGACCCAGTACTTC. It specifies CASSSDGQETQYF.

The chain carries TRBV5-1 and TRBJ1-1; 7 positions agree with TRBD1. The V gene's germline CDR1 is SGHRS and CDR2 YFSETQ. With 4 bases clipped from V and 3 bases from J, the junction kept 9 bases outside the gene matches. This CDR3 has 15 residues. CDR3 DNA sequence: TGCGCCAGCAGCCCACGACAGGGAGTTTACACTGAAGCTTTCTTT. It is translated as CASSPRQGVYTEAFF.